One and the same sample provided the 8 T cell receptor beta chains below, sequenced in a study of identical twins. One entry per CDR3 protein, called by TCRdb with MiXCR from the 5' RACE reads. The data hold approximately 680,000 distinct CDR3 sequences, with about 7.1% observed a single time. Another study also made use of these data, one on yellow fever vaccine responses in identical twins.

The material sequenced was PBMCs. All receptors come from a woman aged 18 to 35 in good health.

This clonotype occurred many times. CDR3 sequence: CASSAPGLAGTTDTQYF. The CDR3 DNA follows: TGTGCCAGCAGCGCGCCGGGACTAGCGGGGACCACAGATACGCAGTATTTT. This rearrangement joins TRBV2 to TRBJ2-3, with 13 bases fitting TRBD2. The germline CDR1 and CDR2 sequences are SNHLY and FYNNEI. Trimming removed 6 bases from V and 2 bases from J; junction bases left unmatched: 8. The CDR3 runs to 17 residues. The full variable domain, in which reference TRBV2 and TRBJ2-3 provide the parts outside the CDR3, is EPEVTQTPSHQVTQMGQEVILRCVPISNHLYFYWYRQILGQKVEFLVSFYNNEISEKSEIFDDQFSVERPDGSNFTLKIRSTKLEDSAMYFCASSAPGLAGTTDTQYFGPGTRLTVL.

The table lists this clonotype with many counts. The rearrangement links TRBV18 to TRBJ2-1, with D tentatively TRBD1 or TRBD2 (5 bases each). V was clipped by 3 bases and J by 7 bases, with 13 bases between them. This CDR3 region has 14 residues. Germline V CDR1 and CDR2: KGHSH, LQKENI. CDR3 sequence (DNA): TGTGCCAGCTCACCTACCGGGACCGGGAATGAGCAGTTCTTC. Protein product: CASSPTGTGNEQFF. The full variable domain, completed using reference TRBV18 and TRBJ2-1, is NAGVMQNPRHLVRRRGQEARLRCSPMKGHSHVYWYRQLPEEGLKFMVYLQKENIIDESGMPKERFSAEFPKEGPSILRIQQVVRGDSAAYFCASSPTGTGNEQFFGPGTRLTVL.

This clonotype was seen repeatedly, ten times or more. V usage is TRBV7-8 and J usage is TRBJ2-3, with 10 positions matching TRBD2. With V trimmed by 5 bases and J by 4 bases, 12 bases remained unmatched. The germline gives CDR1 SGHVS, CDR2 FQNEAQ. The CDR3 consists of 17 residues. DNA of the CDR3: TGTGCCAGCAGCCCTCAGCTGGCTAGCGGGGGTTCAGATACGCAGTATTTT. Translating it yields CASSPQLASGGSDTQYF.

This clonotype was observed a few times. This sequence joins TRBV10-2 and TRBJ1-6; D is ambiguous. The CDR3 sequence is 15 residues long. Germline V lookup: CDR1 WSHSY, CDR2 SAAADI. Deletions cut 2 bases from V and 0 bases from J, with 5 bases between. CDR3 amino acids: CASSEGYSYNSPLHF. CDR3 DNA: TGCGCCAGCAGTGAGGGGTACTCCTATAATTCACCCCTCCACTTT.

This clonotype appeared a few times. The chain recombines TRBV2 with TRBJ2-1; the match to TRBD2 covers 14 bases. This CDR3 has 16 residues. The J segment lost 7 bases and the V segment lost 5 bases, leaving 7 bases of the junction unmatched. The germline V gene has CDR1 SNHLY and CDR2 FYNNEI. The CDR3 region is CASSKRLAGGINEQFF. The CDR3 DNA sequence: TGTGCCAGCAGTAAAAGACTAGCGGGAGGGATAAATGAGCAGTTCTTC. The variable domain in full, completed from reference TRBV2 and TRBJ2-1, reads EPEVTQTPSHQVTQMGQEVILRCVPISNHLYFYWYRQILGQKVEFLVSFYNNEISEKSEIFDDQFSVERPDGSNFTLKIRSTKLEDSAMYFCASSKRLAGGINEQFFGPGTRLTVL.

Only a few counts were recorded for this clonotype. V gene TRBV12-3 or TRBV12-4 combines with J gene TRBJ2-2, with 8 bases that match TRBD2. The CDR3 contains 15 residues. J lost 3 bases, V lost 3 bases, and 3 bases had no gene match. In nucleotides, the CDR3 is TGTGCCAGCAGTTTGAGTAGCGGGGACACCGGGGAGCTGTTTTTT. Encoded protein: CASSLSSGDTGELFF.

This clonotype was detected many times. The chain has TRBV7-9 and TRBJ2-7, with 7 positions matching TRBD1. This CDR3 is 14 amino acids long. Germline V gives CDR1 SEHNR, CDR2 FQNEAQ (reference sequence). V lost 1 base and J lost 4; bases outside the gene matches: 4. DNA of the CDR3: TGTGCCAGCAGCTTAGGATCGACAGGGTACGAGCAGTACTTC. This gives the protein CASSLGSTGYEQYF.

This clonotype came up a few times. The chain uses TRBV24-1 and TRBJ2-5; no reliable D call. This CDR3 region has 14 residues. Trimming cost V 1 base and J 5 bases, with 10 bases left between them. CDR1 and CDR2 (germline): KGHDR, SFDVKD. The DNA for the CDR3 is TGTGCCACCAGTGATTTCGGATCCGGGGAGACCCAGTACTTC. It encodes CATSDFGSGETQYF.